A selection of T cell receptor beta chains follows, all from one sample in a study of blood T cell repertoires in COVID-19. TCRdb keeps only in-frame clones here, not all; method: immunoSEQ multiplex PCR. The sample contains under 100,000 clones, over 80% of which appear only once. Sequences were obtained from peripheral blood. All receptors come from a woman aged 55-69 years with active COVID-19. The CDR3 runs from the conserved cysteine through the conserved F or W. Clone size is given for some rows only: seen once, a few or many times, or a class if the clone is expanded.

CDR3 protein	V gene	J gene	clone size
CATSPTSGRLGTQYF	TRBV15	TRBJ2-3	-
CSVAGQEEAFF	TRBV29-1	TRBJ1-1	-
CASSQDSGTGSNEQFF	TRBV4-3	TRBJ2-1	-
CASSLRQEGQPQHF	TRBV7-2	TRBJ1-5	-
CASNKDRETLHNEQFF	TRBV2	TRBJ2-1	-
CASSRTGKDYGYTF	TRBV18	TRBJ1-2	-
CASSPIGGGNTEAFF	TRBV4-2	TRBJ1-1	-
CASSVVGLAGDTQYF	TRBV9	TRBJ2-3	-
CASRSTDRGGGYTF	TRBV3-1/TRBV3-2	TRBJ1-2	-
CASSLRDYYGYTF	TRBV6-2/TRBV6-3	TRBJ1-2	-
CASSPDRSYGYTF	TRBV5-6	TRBJ1-2	-
CASSTQGGLLYEQYF	TRBV7-3	TRBJ2-7	-
CASSLTSVEQFF	TRBV4-1	TRBJ2-1	-
CASSETGLGGANVLTF	TRBV6-1	TRBJ2-6	-
CASRARGQTYEQYF	TRBV25-1	TRBJ2-7	-
CASGPGLAGGEETQYF	TRBV12-5	TRBJ2-5	once
CASSRLGGPGYEQYF	TRBV7-8	TRBJ2-7	-
CAISLQAEGGYTF	TRBV10-3	TRBJ1-2	-